The next 22 T cell receptor beta chains were all read from a single sample in a study of tumor and adjacent non-tumor tissue in lung cancer. TCRbeta libraries were built with three rounds of nested PCR, modified from ARM-PCR. TCRdb re-derived calls from the multiplex PCR reads in MiXCR, one entry per CDR3 protein. The sample holds approximately 100,000 distinct CDR3 sequences, around three fifths seen once. The template was RNA from unsorted bulk tissue. More than 3 cm separated this lung sample from the edge of the tumor. The sequenced material came from distant non-tumor lung tissue. The receptors derive from a young man with non-small cell lung cancer.

This clonotype occurred a few times. A much larger clone sits a single nucleotide away, making a read error possible. The chain has TRBV6-1 and TRBJ2-7; D gene ambiguous. V lost 4 bases, J lost 3 bases, and 19 bases lay in between. The germline V gene has CDR1 MNHNS and CDR2 SASEGT. This CDR3 is built from 16 residues. In nucleotides, the CDR3 is TGTGCCAGCAGTGGCCTCCTTGCTAACCGAATCTACGAGCAGTACTTC. Translated: CASSGLLANRIYEQYF.

In the case of this clonotype: The final CDR3 position lacks the conserved phenylalanine or tryptophan, pointing to a likely read error. The rearrangement joins TRBV6-1 to TRBJ1-1, with D perhaps TRBD1 (6 bases). Trimming removed 6 bases at V and 5 bases at J, with 16 bases between. The CDR3 has 14 residues. CDR1 is MNHNS and CDR2 is SASEGT in the germline V gene. CDR3 sequence: CASRIYRVRTEAFL. Here the CDR3 DNA reads TGTGCCAGCAGGATCTACAGGGTTCGGACTGAAGCTTTCCTT.

CDR3 nucleotide sequence: TGTGCCAGTAGCCAGAAGGGCGGGGAGGCCCGGGAGCTGTTTTTT. Its protein product is CASSQKGGEARELFF. The chain has TRBV11-1 and TRBJ2-2; tentative D call: TRBD2 (6 bases). Germline V gives CDR1 SGHAT, CDR2 FQDESV (reference sequence). V lost 9 bases and J lost 9, with 23 bases in between. The CDR3 length is 15 residues.

Comments on this clonotype: One end of the junction varies from germline; a read error may be responsible. The chain links TRBV11-3 to TRBJ2-5; 7 bases map to TRBD1. Germline loops: CDR1 SGHNT, CDR2 YENEEA. The CDR3 is 13 amino acids. Written as DNA, the CDR3 is TGTGCTAGCAGCTCGGGACAGCCAGAGACCCAGTACTTC. Amino acid sequence: CASSSGQPETQYF.

Concerning this clonotype: The missing conserved phenylalanine or tryptophan at the end of this CDR3 makes a read error likely. The chain combines TRBV10-1 with TRBJ2-1; a weak D match, TRBD2 (5 bases). The length of the CDR3 is 14 residues. The V gene's germline CDR1 is WNHNN and CDR2 SYGVQD (reference sequence). Here the CDR3 DNA reads TGCGCCAGGCACCTTCGGGAAACCTACGATGAGCAGTTCCTC. It encodes CARHLRETYDEQFL.

The gene calls are TRBV29-1 and TRBJ1-1; D call uncertain. The V gene lost 8 bases and the J gene lost 1 base, with 11 bases spanning the gap. CDR1 SQVTM and CDR2 ANQGSEA come from the germline V gene. The CDR3 has 12 residues. CDR3: CSFANSNTEAFF. The CDR3 DNA reads as TGCAGCTTTGCGAATTCGAACACTGAAGCTTTCTTT.

This clonotype appeared a single time. The rearrangement links TRBV10-3 to TRBJ2-1, with 9 bases aligning to TRBD1. The CDR3 sequence is 16 residues long. Looked up from germline, CDR1 is ENHRY and CDR2 is SYGVKD. Trimming cost V 1 base and J 3 bases; bases outside gene matches: 4. CDR3 region: CAISEFTGGGYNEQFF. The CDR3 bases are TGTGCCATCAGTGAGTTCACAGGGGGCGGCTACAATGAGCAGTTCTTC.

Worth noting for this clonotype: Just one base apart from a much larger clone, this may be a read error. CDR3 DNA: TGTGCCAGCGAGGGGGTACTGAACACTGCAGCTTTCTTT. The encoded protein is CASEGVLNTAAFF. This chain joins TRBV5-6 and TRBJ1-1, with D perhaps matching TRBD1 (6 bases). Germline lookup yields CDR1 SGHDT and CDR2 YYEEEE. The length of the CDR3 is 13 residues.

As to this clonotype: A clone one base away is much larger, so this may be a read error. The chain carries TRBV11-1 and TRBJ2-1; D unresolved. This CDR3 is 12 amino acids long. The V end was cut by 7 bases, the J end by 8 bases, with 12 bases between. CDR1 is SGHAT, CDR2 FQDESV, per germline (reference sequence). CDR3 residues: CASNPDGYEQFF. As DNA, the CDR3 is TGTGCCAGCAACCCTGACGGCTATGAGCAGTTCTTC.

V usage is TRBV4-3 and J usage is TRBJ2-3; maybe TRBD2 (5 bases). Germline CDR1 reads LGHNA; CDR2 reads YSLEER. CDR3 length: 15 amino acids. Trimming removed 7 bases at V and 0 bases at J, with 14 bases between. This CDR3 is CASNPSTGSTDTQYF. The DNA for the CDR3 is TGCGCCAGCAACCCGTCAACGGGGAGCACAGATACGCAGTATTTT.

Points on this clonotype: Because it lacks the conserved phenylalanine or tryptophan at the end, this CDR3 is likely a read error. The V call is TRBV12-3 or TRBV12-4, the J call TRBJ1-2, with 8 bases fitting TRBD1. The CDR3 is 14 residues long. The CDR3 sequence is CASSLSTGVYGYTL. Written as DNA, the CDR3 is TGTGCCAGCAGTTTATCGACAGGGGTCTATGGTTACACCCTC.

About this clonotype: Relative to the germline gene, one junction end is altered; a read error may explain this. This sequence joins TRBV12-3 or TRBV12-4 and TRBJ2-2, with D tentatively TRBD1 or TRBD2 (5 bases each). This CDR3 is 15 amino acids long. CDR3 in DNA: TGTGCCAGCACCCGGGACGGAACGAACACCGAGGAGCTCTTTTTT. Residues: CASTRDGTNTEELFF.

Points on this clonotype: A read error is possible here, since a much larger clone lies one base away. The chain joins TRBV20-1 to TRBJ2-7, with 9 bases identical to TRBD2. CDR3 length: 16 residues. Germline loops: CDR1 DFQATT, CDR2 SNEGSKA (reference sequence). The CDR3 nucleotides are TGCAGTGATAGACCTACCACTAGCGGGTCCTCCTACGAGCAGTACTTC. Its protein is CSDRPTTSGSSYEQYF.

CDR3: CSVVSPSGRDTQYF. DNA of the CDR3: TGCAGCGTTGTTTCCCCTAGCGGGAGAGATACGCAGTATTTT. V is TRBV29-1 and J is TRBJ2-3; 10 bases line up with TRBD2. The germline V gene encodes CDR1 SQVTM and CDR2 ANQGSEA. V shed 4 bases, J shed 5 bases, and the junction held 6 bases outside the gene matches. The CDR3 is 14 residues long.

In the case of this clonotype: The junction and the germline gene differ at one end; a read error may be behind it. The CDR3 here is CASRRRGQTKSPLHF. The CDR3 DNA sequence: TGTGCTAGCAGACGACGGGGACAGACTAAATCACCCCTCCACTTT. The rearrangement links TRBV5-4 to TRBJ1-6; TRBD1 aligns across 7 bases. Germline CDR1 is SGHNT and CDR2 is YYREEE (reference sequence). The CDR3 has 15 residues.

Worth noting for this clonotype: One end of the junction is discordant with germline, which a read error may explain. The J gene is TRBJ2-7, the V gene TRBV20-1; the match to TRBD1 covers 8 bases. This CDR3 is built from 15 residues. Germline V gives CDR1 DFQATT, CDR2 SNEGSKA (reference sequence). CDR3 amino acids: CNAGIAGGPHYEQYF. CDR3 nucleotide sequence: TGCAATGCTGGGATAGCAGGGGGCCCTCACTACGAGCAGTACTTC.

A remark on this clonotype: A read error is possible here, since a much larger clone lies one base away. The J gene is TRBJ1-1, the V gene TRBV20-1; a weak D match, TRBD1 (5 bases). Trimming shortened V by 5 bases and J by 5 bases, and 15 bases separated the two germline ends. Germline lookup yields CDR1 DFQATT and CDR2 SNEGSKA (reference sequence). The CDR3 runs 13 residues. As DNA, the CDR3 is TGCAGTGCTCGGGACTACCGGAGTACTGAAGCTTTCTTT. This encodes CSARDYRSTEAFF.

This clonotype is medium-sized (0.01 to 0.1%) within its sample. This chain uses TRBV6-2 or TRBV6-3 with TRBJ2-3; no firm D call. This CDR3 is 13 amino acids long. Germline CDR1 is MNHEY and CDR2 is SVGEGT. Trimming stripped 2 bases from V and 5 bases from J, with 8 bases between. CDR3 in amino acids: CASSYLSLDTQYF. CDR3 bases: TGTGCCAGCAGTTACCTTTCGCTAGATACGCAGTATTTT.

Comment on this clonotype: Germline is not matched at one junction end, which may reflect a read error. V is TRBV24-1 and J is TRBJ2-3; no clear D gene. In germline, CDR1 is KGHDR, CDR2 SFDVKD. There are 13 residues in the CDR3. The CDR3: CATSDYTTDMQYF. CDR3 nucleotides: TGTGCCACCAGTGATTACACCACAGATATGCAGTATTTT.

Notes on this clonotype: One end of the junction does not line up with germline, which may come from a read error. This chain uses TRBV20-1 with TRBJ1-1; 7 nucleotides line up with TRBD1. CDR1 DFQATT and CDR2 SNEGSKA come from the germline V gene (reference sequence). The CDR3 consists of 15 residues. The CDR3 reads CSASPQDRMNTGALF. CDR3 DNA: TGCAGTGCTAGCCCCCAGGACAGGATGAACACTGGAGCTCTCTTT.

This sequence joins TRBV20-1 and TRBJ2-1; tentatively, D is TRBD2 (6 bases). CDR1 DFQATT and CDR2 SNEGSKA come from the germline V gene (reference sequence). V gave up 6 bases and J gave up 11 bases, with 23 bases separating them. The CDR3 sequence is 14 residues long. CDR3 bases: TGCAGTGCCCAGACCGGGACGGACTACGATAAGCAGTTCTTC. Translating it yields CSAQTGTDYDKQFF.

A note on this clonotype: A junction boundary mismatches the germline segment, possibly from a read error. V gene TRBV7-8 combines with J gene TRBJ2-3, with 9 bases fitting TRBD2. CDR1 and CDR2 (germline): SGHVS, FQNEAQ. The CDR3 extends over 16 amino acids. CDR3 region: CVSKPRTSDIPDTQYF. The CDR3 region has the DNA TGTGTCAGCAAGCCCAGGACTAGCGACATTCCAGATACGCAGTATTTT.